This TCR beta chain appears in the sequencing data of a study of blood T cell repertoires in COVID-19 (dated by TCRdb to the early 2020s). About the study as a whole: Collaborator samples came from the United States, Italy and Spain and covered acute and convalescent phases of COVID-19. The prospective study material was composed of cDNA or gDNA derived from T cells, B-cell-depleted T cells, or PBMCs. Deeply sampled blood TCRbeta repertoires from subjects exposed to, actively infected with, or recovered from COVID-19 were included in the dataset. The repertoires were released in a freely available public database meant as a resource for research on the immune response to SARS-CoV-2. Samples were obtained from the ongoing ImmuneRACE study (first 160 participants) and from about 1,300 subjects provided by 6 global collaborators. The sample metadata nearly always contained a de-identified subject ID, COVID-19 status, age in years and sex. HLA class I and class II types, where available, came from metadata supplied by the sample provider rather than from assay-based typing. Beyond this particular receptor, the publication reports: How much clinical and demographic metadata was included differed by source and by participant, and the metadata was provided uncurated.

TCRbeta CDR3 regions were amplified from genomic DNA by means of the immunoSEQ Assay, a bias-controlled multiplex PCR. Per the authors' processing: The number of nucleated cells in each sample was estimated by amplification of reference gene primers within the assay. To quantify the absolute abundance of each unique TCRbeta CDR3 rearrangement, sequence reads were collapsed and filtered. For each sample, productive Simpson clonality was calculated by taking the square root of Simpson's diversity index across productive rearrangements. TCRdb provides this immuneACCESS table in a form limited to in-frame rearrangements. Some clones are lacking; in checked studies, under half of them reflect an unresolved V gene, and why the rest are absent is not known. V, J and clone size reflect that table, while D and trimming were determined from the DNA. The sample has 120,000 to 150,000 clones on record, about 79% of them singletons. Of the sample, about 7% is held by the ten largest clones.

Each collaborating institution followed its own protocols to collect whole blood in K2EDTA tubes. For TCRbeta analysis, collaborator samples were shipped as frozen whole blood, as isolated PBMCs, or as DNA extracted from either sample type. Details on this clone: Its antigen is not yet known. Base quality data are lacking; no much larger clone is found one base away.

The source is a woman aged 50 to 65 in a cohort sampled during active or convalescent COVID-19. Sequenced: peripheral blood.

CDR3 region: CASSLGFSLTNYGYTF. Read as DNA, the sequence is TGTGCCAGCAGCTTAGGTTTTAGTCTGACTAACTATGGCTACACCTTC. The chain is assembled from TRBV11-2 and TRBJ1-2, with the D gene too uncertain to name. V is cut by 1 base and J by 0 bases, and the space between the germline ends is 12 bases. Based on the germline V gene, the CDR1 and CDR2 sequences are SGHAT and FQNNGV. Reading from cysteine to phenylalanine, the CDR3 counts 16 amino acids. Kept here is only the CDR3 DNA, which spans 48 bases and is read in frame from base 1.